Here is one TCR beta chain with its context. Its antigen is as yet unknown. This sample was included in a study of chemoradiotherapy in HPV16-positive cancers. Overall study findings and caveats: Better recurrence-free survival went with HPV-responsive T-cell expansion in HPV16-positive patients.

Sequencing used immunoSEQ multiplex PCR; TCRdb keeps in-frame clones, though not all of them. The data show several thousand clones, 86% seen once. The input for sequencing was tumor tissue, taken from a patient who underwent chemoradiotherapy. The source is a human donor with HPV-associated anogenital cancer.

Here the CDR3 DNA reads TGTGCCAGCAGCCCGGGACAGGGGGCTGATTATGAGCAGTTCTTC. Its translation is CASSPGQGADYEQFF. The chain uses TRBV5-8 and TRBJ2-1; 12 bases line up with TRBD1. This CDR3 is 15 amino acids long. Losses at the gene ends were 4 bases for V and 8 bases for J; bases not matched to a gene: 7. Germline V CDR1 and CDR2: SGHTS, YDEGEE. The whole variable domain, filled in from reference TRBV5-8 and TRBJ2-1, reads EAGVTQSPTHLIKTRGQQATLRCSPISGHTSVYWYQQALGLGLQFLLWYDEGEERNRGNFPPRFSGRQFPNYSSELNVNALELEDSALYLCASSPGQGADYEQFFGPGTRLTVL.